Listed below are T cell receptor beta chains from one sample, sequenced in a study of cytomegalovirus exposure and HLA in healthy donors. The table came from immunoSEQ multiplex PCR; TCRdb's copy has only in-frame clones and leaves some out. Here the sample spans 85,000 to 90,000 clones, under 80% being singletons. The sequenced sample consisted of PBMCs. The receptors shown here come from a man between 25 and 39 years old in good health and CMV-seropositive. Each CDR3 is given with its conserved first and last residue. The D gene is left open where the match is weak. Size tells how often a clone was seen (once, few, many) or the class of an expanded clone, and some rows leave it out.

clone size: once; D gene: -; V gene: TRBV6-5; J gene: TRBJ2-7; CDR3 DNA: TGTGCCAGCAGTTACCGAGTTAGATACGAGCAGTACTTC; CDR3 protein: CASSYRVRYEQYF
clone size: few; D gene: TRBD1; V gene: TRBV5-4; J gene: TRBJ1-2; CDR3 DNA: TGTGCCAGCAGGCCGACAGGGGTAGATTGGGGCTACACCTTC; CDR3 protein: CASRPTGVDWGYTF
clone size: once; D gene: -; V gene: TRBV7-2; J gene: TRBJ2-5; CDR3 DNA: TGTGCCAGCAGCTTCGTTGCCGGGGGCGCGGGGGACCAAGAGACCCAGTACTTC; CDR3 protein: CASSFVAGGAGDQETQYF
clone size: -; D gene: TRBD2; V gene: TRBV11-2; J gene: TRBJ2-1; CDR3 DNA: TGTGCCAGCAGCACACGCGGGGGAGACACGAATGAGCAGTTCTTC; CDR3 protein: CASSTRGGDTNEQFF
clone size: -; D gene: -; V gene: TRBV7-9; J gene: TRBJ1-1; CDR3 DNA: TGTGCCAGCAGCTTAGGATCGACAGCGCAGTCATCAGAAGCTTTCTTT; CDR3 protein: CASSLGSTAQSSEAFF
clone size: -; D gene: -; V gene: TRBV4-2; J gene: TRBJ1-1; CDR3 DNA: TGTGCCAGCAGCCAGGGGGGGCAAGGGAACACTGAAGCTTTCTTT; CDR3 protein: CASSQGGQGNTEAFF
clone size: -; D gene: -; V gene: TRBV9; J gene: TRBJ1-2; CDR3 DNA: TGTGCCAGCAGCCCAGGGCCCGACAGGACCTATGGCTACACCTTC; CDR3 protein: CASSPGPDRTYGYTF
clone size: -; D gene: TRBD1; V gene: TRBV6-1; J gene: TRBJ2-2; CDR3 DNA: TGTGCCAGCAGCCCGGGACAGTTGAACACCGGGGAGCTGTTTTTT; CDR3 protein: CASSPGQLNTGELFF
clone size: -; D gene: -; V gene: TRBV2; J gene: TRBJ2-7; CDR3 DNA: TGTGCCAGCATTGCGGGGGCCTTCTCCTACGAGCAGTACTTC; CDR3 protein: CASIAGAFSYEQYF
clone size: -; D gene: -; V gene: TRBV28; J gene: TRBJ2-5; CDR3 DNA: TGTGCCAGCAGTTTTTGGGTTTTGGGGCAGGCAGAAGAGACCCAGTACTTC; CDR3 protein: CASSFWVLGQAEETQYF
clone size: few; D gene: -; V gene: TRBV19; J gene: TRBJ1-4; CDR3 DNA: TGTGCCAGTAGCCCCGGGGAGGGTAATGAAAAACTGTTTTTT; CDR3 protein: CASSPGEGNEKLFF
clone size: -; D gene: -; V gene: TRBV7-2; J gene: TRBJ2-3; CDR3 DNA: TGTGCCAGCAGTTCCCGGCGGAACGCAGATACGCAGTATTTT; CDR3 protein: CASSSRRNADTQYF
clone size: -; D gene: TRBD1; V gene: TRBV10-3; J gene: TRBJ1-2; CDR3 DNA: TGTGCCATCAGACCCGGACAGGTTTATGGCTACACCTTC; CDR3 protein: CAIRPGQVYGYTF
clone size: -; D gene: -; V gene: TRBV19; J gene: TRBJ1-2; CDR3 DNA: TGTGCCAGTAGTATCCCGGACAGATCTAACTATGGCTACACCTTC; CDR3 protein: CASSIPDRSNYGYTF
clone size: -; D gene: -; V gene: TRBV14; J gene: TRBJ2-7; CDR3 DNA: TGTGCCAGCAGCCATCACGGGGACGAGCAGTACTTC; CDR3 protein: CASSHHGDEQYF
clone size: -; D gene: TRBD1; V gene: TRBV27; J gene: TRBJ2-7; CDR3 DNA: TGTGCCAGCAGCAGGGACAGTTCCTACGAGCAGTACTTC; CDR3 protein: CASSRDSSYEQYF
clone size: -; D gene: TRBD1; V gene: TRBV5-1; J gene: TRBJ2-1; CDR3 DNA: TGCGCCAGCAGCTTGCTAGGACAGGGCTACAATGAGCAGTTCTTC; CDR3 protein: CASSLLGQGYNEQFF
clone size: -; D gene: TRBD2; V gene: TRBV7-9; J gene: TRBJ2-1; CDR3 DNA: TGTGCCAGCAGCCCCGTAGCGGGGTCCCCCAATGAGCAGTTCTTC; CDR3 protein: CASSPVAGSPNEQFF
clone size: -; D gene: -; V gene: TRBV19; J gene: TRBJ1-5; CDR3 DNA: TGTGCCAGTAGTATAGTGGGCAGCAATCAGCCCCAGCATTTT; CDR3 protein: CASSIVGSNQPQHF
clone size: -; D gene: -; V gene: TRBV7-3; J gene: TRBJ2-5; CDR3 DNA: TGTGCCAGCAGCATTCCGGGCCAAGAGACCCAGTACTTC; CDR3 protein: CASSIPGQETQYF
clone size: -; D gene: TRBD1; V gene: TRBV11-2; J gene: TRBJ1-6; CDR3 DNA: TGTGCCAGCAGCTTACGACAGGGGGCTAATTCACCCCTCCACTTT; CDR3 protein: CASSLRQGANSPLHF
clone size: -; D gene: -; V gene: TRBV7-9; J gene: TRBJ2-4; CDR3 DNA: TGTGCCAGCAGCTTAGCAGAGGGCAAAAACATTCAGTACTTC; CDR3 protein: CASSLAEGKNIQYF
clone size: once; D gene: -; V gene: TRBV27; J gene: TRBJ1-1; CDR3 DNA: TGTGCCAGCAGTGAGGTCGGGGGTATCACTGAAGCTTTCTTT; CDR3 protein: CASSEVGGITEAFF
clone size: -; D gene: TRBD2; V gene: TRBV9; J gene: TRBJ2-1; CDR3 DNA: TGTGCCAGCAGCGTCGCGGCTAGCGGGGGGTCTGAGCAGTTCTTC; CDR3 protein: CASSVAASGGSEQFF
clone size: few; D gene: -; V gene: TRBV27; J gene: TRBJ1-5; CDR3 DNA: TGTGCCAGCAGTTTGAGCTTAGATCAGCCCCAGCATTTT; CDR3 protein: CASSLSLDQPQHF
clone size: -; D gene: TRBD2; V gene: TRBV2; J gene: TRBJ2-5; CDR3 DNA: TGTGCCAGCAGCAGGGACTACCGGGAGACCCAGTACTTC; CDR3 protein: CASSRDYRETQYF
clone size: -; D gene: -; V gene: TRBV28; J gene: TRBJ1-1; CDR3 DNA: TGTGCCAGCAGTCCACCCCTCGGACAGAAGAACACTGAAGCTTTCTTT; CDR3 protein: CASSPPLGQKNTEAFF
clone size: -; D gene: TRBD2; V gene: TRBV4-2; J gene: TRBJ2-3; CDR3 DNA: TGTGCCAGCGGGACTAGCGGGGAGTATACGCAGTATTTT; CDR3 protein: CASGTSGEYTQYF
clone size: -; D gene: -; V gene: TRBV27; J gene: TRBJ2-7; CDR3 DNA: TGTGCCAGCAGTTTATACCCGGCTGGGGCTTACGAGCAGTACTTC; CDR3 protein: CASSLYPAGAYEQYF
clone size: -; D gene: TRBD1; V gene: TRBV19; J gene: TRBJ2-2; CDR3 DNA: TGTGCCAGTAGCCTCACAGGGGGGAACACCGGGGAGCTGTTTTTT; CDR3 protein: CASSLTGGNTGELFF
clone size: few; D gene: -; V gene: TRBV4-1; J gene: TRBJ1-4; CDR3 DNA: TGCGCCAGCAGCCAAGTTCGAGTCGAAAAACTGTTTTTT; CDR3 protein: CASSQVRVEKLFF
clone size: -; D gene: -; V gene: TRBV7-8; J gene: TRBJ2-7; CDR3 DNA: TGTGCCAGCAGCTTAGCCCTAAAGTTTGGCTACGAGCAGTACTTC; CDR3 protein: CASSLALKFGYEQYF